This TCR beta chain was identified during a study of blood T cell repertoires in COVID-19. TCRdb's table, derived via immunoSEQ multiplex PCR, lists solely in-frame clones and lacks some. Found here are fewer than 350,000 clones, 86% of them singletons; the top ten hold around 14%. The CDR3 consists of 16 residues. Trimming stripped 7 bases from V and 0 bases from J, with 16 bases between. CDR1 MNHNY and CDR2 SVGAGI come from the germline V gene (reference sequence). V gene TRBV6-6 combines with J gene TRBJ2-1; possible D gene TRBD1, 6 bases. The sequence came from a woman in her 70s with COVID-19, enrolled during active disease. Sequencing used peripheral blood. CDR3 bases: TGTGCCAGCATCGCGACAGGTGCTTTCTCCTACAATGAGCAGTTCTTC. This sequence encodes CASIATGAFSYNEQFF.